Listed below are T cell receptor beta chains from one sample, sequenced in a study of T-cell memory formation after mild COVID-19. In TCRdb, the 5' RACE reads were re-called with MiXCR into one record per CDR3 protein. The sample lists about 280,000 distinct CDR3 sequences, under 8.5% occurring once. The material sequenced was PBMCs or a T cell subset sorted from them (not recorded which). The receptors here all came from a man aged 18 to 29 who had mild COVID-19 (a few samples of this study predate the infection). Cell type and time point are not known. Both conserved end residues are part of each CDR3. The order of the fields is D gene, J gene, clone size, V gene, CDR3 protein, CDR3 DNA. A D gene is named only where the DNA matches it firmly. Clone size is not always given. Where it is, it says once, few, many or a class for expanded clones.

d_gene: TRBD2
j_gene: TRBJ2-1
abundance: NA
v_gene: TRBV7-3
CDR3aa: CASSPGGGGREFF
CDR3nt: TGTGCCAGCAGCCCAGGCGGGGGGGGCCGAGAGTTCTTC

d_gene: NA
j_gene: TRBJ1-1
abundance: few
v_gene: TRBV7-2
CDR3aa: CASSLDPSVAFF
CDR3nt: TGTGCCAGCAGCTTAGATCCGTCCGTGGCTTTCTTT

d_gene: TRBD1
j_gene: TRBJ1-3
abundance: NA
v_gene: TRBV6-6
CDR3aa: CASSGQVISGNTIYF
CDR3nt: TGTGCCAGCAGTGGACAGGTTATCTCTGGAAACACCATATATTTT

d_gene: NA
j_gene: TRBJ1-2
abundance: few
v_gene: TRBV30
CDR3aa: CAWSRPTANYGYTF
CDR3nt: TGTGCCTGGAGTAGACCTACAGCTAACTATGGCTACACCTTC

d_gene: TRBD1
j_gene: TRBJ1-1
abundance: NA
v_gene: TRBV15
CDR3aa: CATSRGGTGGAGTEAFF
CDR3nt: TGTGCCACCAGCAGAGGAGGCACAGGGGGCGCGGGGACTGAAGCTTTCTTT

d_gene: NA
j_gene: TRBJ1-2
abundance: few
v_gene: TRBV20-1
CDR3aa: CSASINGRRKYGYTF
CDR3nt: TGCAGTGCTAGTATAAATGGACGTAGAAAGTATGGCTACACCTTC

d_gene: NA
j_gene: TRBJ1-5
abundance: many
v_gene: TRBV19
CDR3aa: CASSDGVRQPQHF
CDR3nt: TGTGCCAGTAGTGACGGGGTGAGACAGCCCCAGCATTTT

d_gene: TRBD2
j_gene: TRBJ2-3
abundance: many
v_gene: TRBV4-3
CDR3aa: CASSQDPVTSGVFTDTQYF
CDR3nt: TGCGCCAGCAGCCAAGATCCCGTTACTAGCGGGGTTTTCACAGATACGCAGTATTTT

d_gene: TRBD1
j_gene: TRBJ2-1
abundance: few
v_gene: TRBV5-1
CDR3aa: CASSRAGTGGNEQFF
CDR3nt: TGCGCCAGCAGTCGGGCCGGGACAGGGGGCAATGAGCAGTTCTTC

d_gene: NA
j_gene: TRBJ2-6
abundance: NA
v_gene: TRBV5-5
CDR3aa: CASSLGGGAGANVLTF
CDR3nt: TGTGCCAGCAGCTTGGGTGGTGGGGCTGGGGCCAACGTCCTGACTTTC

d_gene: NA
j_gene: TRBJ2-4
abundance: few
v_gene: TRBV2
CDR3aa: CASSPKGPAKNIQYF
CDR3nt: TGTGCCAGCAGTCCCAAGGGACCAGCCAAAAACATTCAGTACTTC

d_gene: NA
j_gene: TRBJ1-1
abundance: many
v_gene: TRBV5-1
CDR3aa: CASSFVGGDTEAFF
CDR3nt: TGCGCCAGCAGCTTCGTCGGGGGGGACACTGAAGCTTTCTTT

d_gene: TRBD2
j_gene: TRBJ2-3
abundance: many
v_gene: TRBV6-6
CDR3aa: CASRSRGPSGSTDTQYF
CDR3nt: TGTGCCAGCAGATCTCGGGGTCCTAGCGGTAGCACAGATACGCAGTATTTT

d_gene: TRBD1
j_gene: TRBJ1-4
abundance: many
v_gene: TRBV7-9
CDR3aa: CASSSGDRDEKLFF
CDR3nt: TGTGCCAGCAGCTCAGGGGACAGGGACGAAAAACTGTTTTTT

d_gene: NA
j_gene: TRBJ2-7
abundance: many
v_gene: TRBV7-2
CDR3aa: CASSFGPSYEQYF
CDR3nt: TGTGCCAGCAGCTTTGGACCATCCTACGAGCAGTACTTC

d_gene: NA
j_gene: TRBJ2-3
abundance: few
v_gene: TRBV21-1
CDR3aa: CASSNAGRDTQYF
CDR3nt: TGTGCCAGCAGCAATGCAGGGAGAGATACGCAGTATTTT

d_gene: NA
j_gene: TRBJ2-2
abundance: NA
v_gene: TRBV5-4
CDR3aa: CASSLAESNTGELFF
CDR3nt: TGTGCCAGCAGCTTGGCAGAGTCGAACACCGGGGAGCTGTTTTTT

d_gene: NA
j_gene: TRBJ1-5
abundance: few
v_gene: TRBV6-5
CDR3aa: CATSRTPRNQPQHF
CDR3nt: TGTGCCACTTCCCGGACGCCCCGCAATCAGCCCCAGCATTTT

d_gene: TRBD1
j_gene: TRBJ1-5
abundance: NA
v_gene: TRBV12-3/TRBV12-4
CDR3aa: CASTRGQSNQPQHF
CDR3nt: TGTGCCAGCACCCGGGGACAGAGCAATCAGCCCCAGCATTTT

d_gene: TRBD1
j_gene: TRBJ2-7
abundance: NA
v_gene: TRBV12-3/TRBV12-4
CDR3aa: CASSLTGRTNEQYF
CDR3nt: TGTGCCAGCAGCTTGACAGGGCGCACGAACGAGCAGTACTTC